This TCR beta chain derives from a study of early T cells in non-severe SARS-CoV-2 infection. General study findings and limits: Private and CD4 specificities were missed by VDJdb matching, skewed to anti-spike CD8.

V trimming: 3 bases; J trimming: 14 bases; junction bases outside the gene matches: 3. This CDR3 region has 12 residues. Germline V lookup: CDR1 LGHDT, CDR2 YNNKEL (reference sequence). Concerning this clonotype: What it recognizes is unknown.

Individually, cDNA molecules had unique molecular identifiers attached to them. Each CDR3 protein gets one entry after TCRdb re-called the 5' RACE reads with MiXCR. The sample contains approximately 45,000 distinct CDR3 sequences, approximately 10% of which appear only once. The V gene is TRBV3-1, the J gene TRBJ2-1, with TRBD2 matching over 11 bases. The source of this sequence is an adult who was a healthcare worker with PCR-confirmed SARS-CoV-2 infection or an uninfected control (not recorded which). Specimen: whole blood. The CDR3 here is CASSQLAGGEFF. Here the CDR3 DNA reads TGTGCCAGCAGCCAGCTAGCGGGGGGAGAGTTCTTC.